In its sample, the clone carrying this T cell receptor (beta chain) was seen a few times. The germline V gene has CDR1 MNHNS and CDR2 SASEGT. Trimming took 5 bases from V and 6 from J, leaving 17 bases between them. The CDR3 length is 14 residues. All of the isolated RNA was reverse transcribed, so expressed TCRB transcripts were sequenced. Profiling relied on immunoSEQ multiplex PCR, and the TCRdb table lists in-frame clones only, not all of them. The sample records roughly 140,000 clones, around 8% being singletons. The data stem from a study of beta chain features in type 1 diabetes. Study-level background: Age, gender and cell yields were alike across patients and healthy donors.

The receptor's source is a man aged 18-30 years in good health. Input material: central memory CD4+ T cells from blood. The V gene is TRBV6-1, the J gene TRBJ2-7; D might be TRBD1 (6 bases). The CDR3 sequence is CASSPRTAGAEQYF. The CDR3 nucleotides read TGTGCCAGCAGTCCGAGGACAGCCGGGGCCGAGCAGTACTTC.